One sample yielded the 31 T cell receptor beta chains listed below, sequenced in a study of CD8+ T cells in alopecia areata. Treatment reported: oral pan-JAK inhibitor, 5-10 mg twice daily. Isolated RNA was reverse transcribed into cDNA used as the sequencing template. Method: immunoSEQ multiplex PCR; TCRdb's copy keeps in-frame clones and lacks some. The repertoire holds 190,000 or so clones, with 58% as singletons. Sequencing was performed on CD4+ T cells sorted from blood, taken at week 24, from a patient treated with tofacitinib. The receptors shown here come from a human donor with alopecia areata.

This chain links TRBV10-3 with TRBJ1-2; 8 bases fit TRBD1. V trimming: 6 bases; J trimming: 3 bases; junction bases outside the gene matches: 3. Germline CDR1 reads ENHRY; CDR2 reads SYGVKD. This CDR3 has 13 residues. The CDR3 loop reads CAISLQGDYGYTF. The DNA for the CDR3 is TGTGCCATCAGCCTACAGGGGGACTATGGCTACACCTTC.

The chain couples TRBV29-1 to TRBJ1-4; the D gene is possibly TRBD1 (5 bases). Germline CDR1 and CDR2: SQVTM and ANQGSEA. Trimming pared 0 bases from V and 7 bases from J, leaving 12 bases between. The CDR3 contains 14 residues. The CDR3 DNA sequence: TGCAGCGTTGAAGAGGGTGGCGGGGGTGAAAAACTGTTTTTT. This gives the protein CSVEEGGGGEKLFF.

This clone was seen only a few times. This chain joins TRBV7-2 and TRBJ1-5; TRBD1 might be the D (6 bases). Germline V gives CDR1 SGHTA, CDR2 FQGNSA. V was clipped by 5 bases and J by 4 bases, with 15 bases between them. This CDR3 region has 15 residues. CDR3 sequence reads: CASSPTQGSNQPQHF. CDR3 DNA sequence: TGTGCCAGCAGCCCAACACAGGGTAGTAATCAGCCCCAGCATTTT.

This clone was seen only a few times. CDR3 in DNA: TGTGCCAGTAGTAGCGGGACTAGCGGGAGGAGTGAGCAGTTCTTC. It codes for CASSSGTSGRSEQFF. The rearrangement uses TRBV19 and TRBJ2-1; 15 bases match TRBD2. The trim removed 4 bases at V and 9 bases at J, leaving 4 bases unmatched. The CDR3 sequence is 15 residues long. Germline-derived CDR1 and CDR2 are LNHDA and SQIVND (reference sequence). The whole variable domain, remainder taken from reference TRBV19 and TRBJ2-1, is DGGITQSPKYLFRKEGQNVTLSCEQNLNHDAMYWYRQDPGQGLRLIYYSQIVNDFQKGDIAEGYSVSREKKESFPLTVTSAQKNPTAFYLCASSSGTSGRSEQFFGPGTRLTVL.

CDR3 DNA sequence: TGTGCCTGGAGATACCGGGACAGGGGGCGAAATGAGCAGTTCTTC. Its protein is CAWRYRDRGRNEQFF. J is TRBJ2-1 and V is TRBV30; TRBD1 matches 12 bases. The V segment lost 3 bases and the J segment 7 bases; nucleotides outside the gene matches: 7. Germline CDR1 GTSNPN, CDR2 SVGIG (reference sequence). The CDR3 has 15 residues.

This clone was observed a handful of times. The gene calls are TRBV28 and TRBJ2-7, with D hard to call. This CDR3 has 12 residues. Germline-derived CDR1 and CDR2 are MDHEN and SYDVKM. Trimming stripped 5 bases from V and 4 bases from J, with 9 bases between. CDR3 residues: CASSLTLYEQYF. For the CDR3, the DNA is TGTGCCAGCAGTCTCACACTATACGAGCAGTACTTC.

The rearrangement links TRBV28 to TRBJ2-7; 10 bases fit TRBD2. The germline gives CDR1 MDHEN, CDR2 SYDVKM. V lost 5 bases to trimming and J lost 0 bases; unmatched junction nucleotides: 1. CDR3 length: 14 residues. In DNA, the CDR3 is TGTGCCAGCAGTACTAGCGGGGCCTCCTACGAGCAGTACTTC. Protein: CASSTSGASYEQYF.

This chain links TRBV6-5 with TRBJ2-7, with D tentatively TRBD1 (5 bases). This CDR3 contains 13 residues. The V end lost 2 bases, the J end lost 0 bases, and 5 bases lay between the germline ends. Germline lookup yields CDR1 MNHEY and CDR2 SVGAGI. This CDR3 reads CASSYRGSYEQYF. As DNA, the CDR3 is TGTGCCAGCAGTTACAGGGGCTCCTACGAGCAGTACTTC.

The chain combines TRBV6-5 with TRBJ2-2; a weak D match, TRBD2 (6 bases). CDR1 is MNHEY, CDR2 SVGAGI, per germline. Trimming left V 7 bases short and J 2 bases short, with 11 bases between. This CDR3 comprises 14 residues. The chain's CDR3 is CASTLGGNTGELFF. DNA of the CDR3: TGTGCCAGCACCCTCGGGGGAAACACCGGGGAGCTGTTTTTT.

The gene calls are TRBV7-2 and TRBJ2-7; TRBD2 is a possible D gene (5 bases). The V gene's germline CDR1 is SGHTA and CDR2 FQGNSA. Trimming left V 0 bases short and J 5 bases short, with 11 bases between. The CDR3 covers 14 residues. The chain's CDR3 is CASSLARGPHEQYF. CDR3 DNA: TGTGCCAGCAGCTTAGCCCGAGGGCCGCACGAGCAGTACTTC.

This chain links TRBV5-5 with TRBJ1-2, with D unresolved. Germline loops: CDR1 SGHKS, CDR2 YYEKEE (reference sequence). The CDR3 covers 12 residues. With 4 bases removed from V and 3 bases from J, the gap between germline ends came to 7 bases. CDR3 nucleotides: TGTGCCAGCAGCCTTCTGGACTATGGCTACACCTTC. This encodes CASSLLDYGYTF.

The rearrangement joins TRBV29-1 to TRBJ1-2; a possible D gene is TRBD1 (5 bases). Germline CDR1 and CDR2: SQVTM and ANQGSEA. Trimming took 4 bases from V and 8 from J, leaving 11 bases between them. This CDR3 is 11 amino acids long. The CDR3 sequence: CSVGAWGGYTF. In nucleotides, the CDR3 is TGCAGCGTTGGGGCCTGGGGGGGCTACACCTTC.

The J gene is TRBJ2-1, the V gene TRBV15, with 8 positions matching TRBD1. The CDR3 runs to 16 residues. Losses at the gene ends were 3 bases for V and 1 base for J; bases not matched to a gene: 5. Germline-derived CDR1 and CDR2 are LNHNV and YYDKDF (reference sequence). This CDR3 is CATSSDRGISYNEQFF. In nucleotides, the CDR3 is TGTGCCACCAGCAGCGACAGGGGTATTTCCTACAATGAGCAGTTCTTC.

This clone came up a few times. The CDR3 coding sequence is TGTGCCTGGAGTGTATTAGGGGACGAGCAGTACTTC. This encodes CAWSVLGDEQYF. The chain recombines TRBV30 with TRBJ2-7; D is possibly TRBD1 (5 bases). CDR1 is GTSNPN, CDR2 SVGIG, per germline (reference sequence). The CDR3 runs 12 residues. Trimming took 0 bases from V and 5 from J, leaving 8 bases between them. Supplemented by reference TRBV30 and TRBJ2-7, the full variable domain reads SQTIHQWPATLVQPVGSPLSLECTVEGTSNPNLYWYRQAAGRGLQLLFYSVGIGQISSEVPQNLSASRPQDRQFILSSKKLLLSDSGFYLCAWSVLGDEQYFGPGTRLTVT.

The rearrangement uses TRBV19 and TRBJ2-5; D not certain. CDR3 size: 14 residues. The germline V gene has CDR1 LNHDA and CDR2 SQIVND (reference sequence). V was cut by 8 bases and J by 5 bases, with 18 bases left in between. DNA of the CDR3: TGTGCCAGTTCCCGGACCCTTTCACGGGAGACCCAGTACTTC. Amino acid sequence: CASSRTLSRETQYF. Based on the CDR3 plus reference TRBV19 and TRBJ2-5, the full variable domain is DGGITQSPKYLFRKEGQNVTLSCEQNLNHDAMYWYRQDPGQGLRLIYYSQIVNDFQKGDIAEGYSVSREKKESFPLTVTSAQKNPTAFYLCASSRTLSRETQYFGPGTRLLVL.

The chain combines TRBV30 with TRBJ2-1; 10 positions match TRBD2. The CDR3 contains 12 residues. The germline V gene has CDR1 GTSNPN and CDR2 SVGIG (reference sequence). V lost 5 bases, J lost 11 bases, and 6 bases stayed unmatched. CDR3 amino acids: CAWGTSGTQQFF. In DNA form, the CDR3 reads TGTGCCTGGGGAACTAGCGGGACTCAGCAGTTCTTC.

The chain couples TRBV5-4 to TRBJ2-1, with 11 bases lining up with TRBD2. The junction had 6 bases not matched to a gene; V was cut back by 0 bases and J by 7 bases. This CDR3 comprises 16 residues. From germline, CDR1 is SGHNT and CDR2 YYREEE (reference sequence). The CDR3 loop reads CASSLAWTSGSNEQFF. The DNA of the CDR3 is TGTGCCAGCAGCTTGGCCTGGACTAGCGGGTCTAATGAGCAGTTCTTC.

The chain is built from TRBV29-1 and TRBJ1-5; 10 bases line up with TRBD1. There are 14 residues in the CDR3. CDR1 is SQVTM and CDR2 is ANQGSEA in the germline V gene. Unmatched junction bases numbered 3, after V lost 4 bases and J lost 3 bases. The CDR3 sequence: CSVAGTGANQPQHF. For the CDR3, the DNA is TGCAGCGTTGCCGGGACAGGGGCCAATCAGCCCCAGCATTTT.

The CDR3 sequence is CASSLARAAYEQYF. CDR3 in DNA: TGTGCCAGCAGTTTAGCCAGGGCAGCCTACGAGCAGTACTTC. V and J are TRBV27 and TRBJ2-7, with D perhaps matching TRBD1 (5 bases). V was trimmed by 2 bases and J by 2 bases, leaving 10 bases between them. Germline CDR1 is MNHEY and CDR2 is SMNVEV (reference sequence). The CDR3 has 14 residues.

CDR3 sequence reads: CASMVALTNYEQYF. CDR3 sequence (DNA): TGTGCCAGCATGGTCGCACTTACAAACTACGAGCAGTACTTC. This rearrangement joins TRBV28 to TRBJ2-7; D unclear. The CDR3 contains 14 residues. Germline assignment: CDR1 MDHEN and CDR2 SYDVKM. V was clipped by 7 bases and J by 3 bases, with 16 bases between them.

Only a few counts were recorded for this clone. The V gene is TRBV19, the J gene TRBJ2-2, with D possibly TRBD2 on 6 matching bases. The CDR3 is 12 residues long. Germline values: CDR1 LNHDA, CDR2 SQIVND (reference sequence). V lost 11 bases and J lost 1, with 8 bases in between. The CDR3 DNA reads as TGTGCCGGGGGACTGAACACCGGGGAGCTGTTTTTT. Translated: CAGGLNTGELFF.

The chain recombines TRBV7-8 with TRBJ2-4; D possibly corresponds to TRBD2 (6 bases). The CDR3 is 14 residues long. Trimming removed 5 bases at V and 7 bases at J, with 15 bases between. The germline V gene has CDR1 SGHVS and CDR2 FQNEAQ. CDR3 nucleotides: TGTGCCAGCAGCCCAACTACGGAGGGTAACATTCAGTACTTC. Translated: CASSPTTEGNIQYF.

The chain links TRBV5-1 to TRBJ2-5; D uncertain. Germline CDR1 is SGHRS and CDR2 is YFSETQ. V was trimmed by 4 bases and J by 4 bases, leaving 11 bases between them. This CDR3 region has 13 residues. CDR3 nucleotide sequence: TGCGCCAGCAGCCCCCGAAGGTCAGAGACCCAGTACTTC. As protein: CASSPRRSETQYF.

This chain connects TRBV5-1 to TRBJ1-5; 8 bases map to TRBD1. The CDR3 is made up of 15 amino acids. Germline CDR1 reads SGHRS; CDR2 reads YFSETQ. The trim removed 2 bases at V and 3 bases at J, leaving 4 bases unmatched. The CDR3 nucleotides are TGCGCCAGCAGCTTAACAGGGGGATCCAATCAGCCCCAGCATTTT. This gives the protein CASSLTGGSNQPQHF.

The chain joins TRBV18 to TRBJ2-3, with D perhaps TRBD2 (5 bases). The V gene lost 3 bases and the J gene lost 6 bases, with 10 bases spanning the gap. The CDR3 loop spans 13 amino acids. Germline-derived CDR1 and CDR2 are KGHSH and LQKENI. The CDR3 is CASSPGSGDTQYF. The CDR3 DNA reads TGTGCCAGCTCACCGGGAAGCGGTGATACGCAGTATTTT.

The rearrangement links TRBV30 to TRBJ2-7, with 12 bases lining up with TRBD2. Trimming removed 5 bases from V and 3 bases from J; junction bases left unmatched: 2. Germline V gives CDR1 GTSNPN, CDR2 SVGIG (reference sequence). CDR3 size: 13 residues. In DNA, the CDR3 is TGTGCCTGGGGACTAGCGGGGCTCTACGAGCAGTACTTC. Protein sequence: CAWGLAGLYEQYF.

The chain carries TRBV7-9 and TRBJ1-2; D uncertain. This CDR3 spans 12 amino acids. Germline CDR1 is SEHNR and CDR2 is FQNEAQ (reference sequence). V shed 11 bases and J shed 6 bases, with 16 bases lying between them. CDR3 in DNA: TGTGCCTGGGGAGGTATGATCGATGGCTACACCTTC. Protein sequence: CAWGGMIDGYTF.

The chain joins TRBV27 to TRBJ2-3; D is possibly TRBD2 (5 bases). Germline assignment: CDR1 MNHEY and CDR2 SMNVEV (reference sequence). CDR3 length equals 15 residues. The V end was cut by 1 base, the J end by 6 bases, with 14 bases between. CDR3 coding DNA: TGTGCCAGCAGTTTATTCGCGGAGGCTGGGGATACGCAGTATTTT. Encoded protein: CASSLFAEAGDTQYF.

This clone was counted a few times. The chain couples TRBV5-1 to TRBJ1-1; 7 nucleotides match TRBD1. The CDR3 covers 14 residues. The V and J ends lost 4 bases and 2 bases, in that order; junction bases with no gene match: 5. The germline V gene has CDR1 SGHRS and CDR2 YFSETQ. CDR3 nucleotide sequence: TGCGCCAGCAGCCGCCGGGACAGCAACACTGAAGCTTTCTTT. It translates to CASSRRDSNTEAFF.

The V and J genes are TRBV7-2 and TRBJ1-2, with no clear D. The CDR3 length is 14 residues. The V end was cut by 5 bases, the J end by 7 bases, with 17 bases between. The germline CDR1 and CDR2 sequences are SGHTA and FQGNSA. DNA for the CDR3: TGTGCCAGCAGCGCACACCGGGAGCCGACTGGCTACACCTTC. This translates into CASSAHREPTGYTF.

This chain connects TRBV7-9 to TRBJ1-2; weak D call: TRBD1 (6 bases). The CDR3 has 13 amino acids. V lost 7 bases and J 8 bases, leaving 17 bases between the germline ends. Germline V gene lookup returns CDR1 SEHNR and CDR2 FQNEAQ (reference sequence). The CDR3 region has the DNA TGTGCCAGCACCATAACAGGGATGGGCGGCTACACCTTC. It encodes CASTITGMGGYTF.